Each of the 25 T cell receptor beta chains below was sequenced from the same sample in a study of T cell repertoires in cytomegalovirus infection. TCRdb redid the calling of the reads with MiXCR, one entry per CDR3 protein. The sample gives some 400,000 distinct CDR3 sequences, approximately 18% of which show up once; around 8.6% is in the top ten. Sequences were obtained from PBMCs. The receptors were sampled from a human donor in good health (CMV status not recorded). Some clones in this sample may be carry-over from other donors' samples.

As concerns this clonotype: A read error may explain this, as a much larger clone is one base away. This rearrangement joins TRBV7-2 to TRBJ2-1; 7 bases are shared with TRBD1. The V gene end was trimmed by 5 bases and the J gene end by 3 bases; junction bases not matched to a gene: 7. CDR3 length: 15 residues. Germline CDR1 SGHTA, CDR2 FQGNSA. The CDR3 protein is CASSTTGDGYNEQFF. The CDR3, as DNA: TGTGCCAGCAGCACCACAGGGGATGGCTACAATGAGCAGTTCTTC. Variable domain in full (rest from reference TRBV7-2 and TRBJ2-1): GAGVSQSPSNKVTEKGKDVELRCDPISGHTALYWYRQSLGQGLEFLIYFQGNSAPDKSGLPSDRFSAERTGGSVSTLTIQRTQQEDSAVYLCASSTTGDGYNEQFFGPGTRLTVL.

This clonotype has only a few counts. The CDR3 region has the DNA TGTGCCAGCAGTGAGCAGGGGGCCAGGACTGAAGCTTTCTTT. Protein: CASSEQGARTEAFF. The rearrangement joins TRBV27 to TRBJ1-1; 8 bases map to TRBD1. CDR1 and CDR2 from the germline V gene are MNHEY and SMNVEV (reference sequence). This CDR3 is 14 amino acids long. V lost 5 bases to trimming and J lost 5 bases; unmatched junction nucleotides: 7.

The CDR3 nucleotides read TGCGCCAGCAGCCCAACGGACAGGGATGGAGGCGAGCAGTACTTC. This translates into CASSPTDRDGGEQYF. This chain links TRBV4-1 with TRBJ2-7; TRBD1 matches at 8 bases. With V trimmed by 4 bases and J by 6 bases, 11 bases remained unmatched. The CDR3 length is 15 residues. Per the germline V gene, CDR1 is MGHRA and CDR2 is YSYEKL.

This chain links TRBV5-6 with TRBJ2-5; 12 bases line up with TRBD1. The CDR3 spans 16 residues. V was clipped by 4 bases and J by 6 bases; unmatched bases: 10. CDR1 and CDR2 from the germline V gene are SGHDT and YYEEEE. The CDR3 loop is CASSHPGTGGRKTQYF. The CDR3 region has the DNA TGTGCCAGCAGCCATCCCGGGACAGGGGGCAGAAAGACCCAGTACTTC.

This clonotype was observed a handful of times. The chain is built from TRBV19 and TRBJ1-6, with D tentatively TRBD1 (6 bases). The ends were cut back, 10 bases at V and 7 bases at J, with 14 bases in the middle. Germline V CDR1 and CDR2: LNHDA, SQIVND (reference sequence). The CDR3 consists of 13 residues. Written as DNA, the CDR3 is TGTGCCACCAGGAGGACAGTCAATTCACCCCTCCACTTT. Translated, it gives CATRRTVNSPLHF.

This chain links TRBV20-1 with TRBJ1-1; D is undetermined. Germline CDR1 and CDR2: DFQATT and SNEGSKA (reference sequence). V was trimmed by 2 bases and J by 6 bases, leaving 16 bases between them. CDR3 length equals 14 residues. CDR3 in DNA: TGCAGTGCTAGACCCCTTGGGGTTAGGGCTGAAGCTTTCTTT. Translating gives CSARPLGVRAEAFF.

This clonotype has just one count. This chain joins TRBV10-3 and TRBJ2-5, with 9 bases fitting TRBD1. The length of the CDR3 is 14 residues. The germline CDR1 and CDR2 sequences are ENHRY and SYGVKD. The V gene end was trimmed by 8 bases and the J gene end by 2 bases; junction bases not matched to a gene: 6. The CDR3 is CAISSDRGQETQYF. CDR3 DNA: TGTGCCATCTCCAGCGACAGGGGGCAAGAGACCCAGTACTTC.

This chain connects TRBV27 to TRBJ2-1; 8 bases are a match to TRBD2. With 6 bases clipped from V and 7 bases from J, the junction kept 5 bases outside the gene matches. The CDR3 spans 13 residues. Looked up from germline, CDR1 is MNHEY and CDR2 is SMNVEV (reference sequence). Written as DNA, the CDR3 is TGTGCCAGCAGAGCGGGAGTCGGTAATGAGCAGTTCTTC. Residues: CASRAGVGNEQFF.

In the case of this clonotype: One end of the junction does not line up with germline, which may come from a read error. This chain uses TRBV29-1 with TRBJ2-6, with D perhaps matching TRBD1 (6 bases). The CDR3 runs to 19 residues. Germline CDR1 is SQVTM and CDR2 is ANQGSEA. The CDR3 here is CSVEGGAGDGTSGANVLTF. As DNA, the CDR3 is TGCAGCGTTGAAGGAGGTGCAGGGGACGGGACATCTGGGGCCAACGTCCTGACCTTC. Looking up the rest from reference TRBV29-1 and TRBJ2-6 gives the full variable domain: SAVISQKPSRDICQRGTSLTIQCQVDSQVTMMFWYRQQPGQSLTLIATANQGSEATYESGFVIDKFPISRPNLTFSTLTVSNMSPEDSSIYLCSVEGGAGDGTSGANVLTFGAGSRLTVL.

CDR3 sequence: CASKSVGGSYNSPLHF. Here the CDR3 DNA reads TGCGCCAGCAAGTCTGTCGGAGGCTCCTATAATTCACCCCTCCACTTT. The V call is TRBV23-1, the J call TRBJ1-6; D call uncertain. Being an ORF, TRBV23-1 has a function that is uncertain. CDR3 length equals 16 residues. Deletions cut 7 bases from V and 0 bases from J, with 13 bases between.

In this sample, this clonotype turned up a few times. This chain uses TRBV4-3 with TRBJ1-3; D remains ambiguous. There are 15 residues in the CDR3. Germline lookup yields CDR1 LGHNA and CDR2 YSLEER. V shed 3 bases and J shed 0 bases, with 9 bases lying between them. DNA for the CDR3: TGCGCCAGCAGCCAGGACTCGAGCTCTGGAAACACCATATATTTT. Translation: CASSQDSSSGNTIYF.

At least ten counts were recorded for this clonotype. The V call is TRBV4-1, the J call TRBJ2-1; 8 nucleotides agree with TRBD1. V lost 2 bases and J lost 4; bases outside the gene matches: 4. This CDR3 is built from 15 residues. The germline V gene encodes CDR1 MGHRA and CDR2 YSYEKL. The CDR3 reads CASSQPRDRYNEQFF. The CDR3, as DNA: TGCGCCAGCAGCCAACCTCGGGACAGGTACAATGAGCAGTTCTTC.

In this sample, this clonotype turned up a few times. V is TRBV14 and J is TRBJ2-7; possibly TRBD1 for D (6 bases). The CDR3 sequence is 16 residues long. The germline V gene has CDR1 SGHDN and CDR2 FVKESK. V dropped 1 base and J dropped 5 bases, with 18 bases sitting between them. Here the CDR3 DNA reads TGTGCCAGCAGCCAAGGACCCCCGAACAGGGCCCACGAGCAGTACTTC. Translated: CASSQGPPNRAHEQYF. The full variable domain, its missing parts supplied by reference TRBV14 and TRBJ2-7, is EAGVTQFPSHSVIEKGQTVTLRCDPISGHDNLYWYRRVMGKEIKFLLHFVKESKQDESGMPNNRFLAERTGGTYSTLKVQPAELEDSGVYFCASSQGPPNRAHEQYFGPGTRLTVT.

The chain joins TRBV12-3 or TRBV12-4 to TRBJ1-1; D is possibly TRBD1 (5 bases). V was cut by 4 bases and J by 8 bases, with 14 bases left in between. The CDR3 contains 13 residues. DNA for the CDR3: TGTGCCAGCAGTTCAGGGCGCTACCCCGAAGCTTTCTTT. Its translation: CASSSGRYPEAFF.

The chain has TRBV18 and TRBJ1-5; D call uncertain. The CDR3 has 19 residues. CDR1 is KGHSH, CDR2 LQKENI, per germline. Trimming took off 2 bases at V and 0 bases at J, with 20 bases between the two ends. The CDR3 sequence: CASSPIVLSGVFSNQPQHF. Here the CDR3 DNA reads TGTGCCAGCTCACCAATCGTTCTTTCCGGGGTCTTTAGCAATCAGCCCCAGCATTTT.

The chain uses TRBV11-2 and TRBJ2-5; possible D gene TRBD2, 6 bases. Germline V gene sequence: CDR1 SGHAT, CDR2 FQNNGV. Trimming took 5 bases from V and 2 from J, leaving 15 bases between them. The CDR3 is 15 amino acids. The DNA for the CDR3 is TGTGCCAGCAGCGATAGAATTAGCGGACAAGAGACCCAGTACTTC. Protein: CASSDRISGQETQYF.

Note on this clonotype: Because the CDR3 is missing its conserved closing phenylalanine or tryptophan, this is likely a read error. J is TRBJ2-1 and V is TRBV11-1; TRBD1 matches 8 bases. V lost 5 bases, J lost 9 bases, and 9 bases stayed unmatched. CDR3 length equals 14 residues. Germline V lookup: CDR1 SGHAT, CDR2 FQDESV (reference sequence). DNA for the CDR3: TGTGCCAGCAGCATTGGACAGGGAAAGGGTGAGCAGTTCTCC. Amino acid sequence: CASSIGQGKGEQFS.

In its sample, this clonotype was seen a few times. The J gene is TRBJ2-1, the V gene TRBV5-6; TRBD2 matches at 8 bases. Germline lookup yields CDR1 SGHDT and CDR2 YYEEEE. The length of the CDR3 is 15 residues. J gave up 8 bases and V 1 base, and 8 bases lay outside the gene matches. CDR3 sequence (DNA): TGTGCCAGCAGCTTGACTAGCGGAGGTGGCCATGAGCAGTTCTTC. Protein sequence: CASSLTSGGGHEQFF.

This chain connects TRBV20-1 to TRBJ2-4, with D perhaps TRBD1 (6 bases). Trimming stripped 5 bases from V and 1 base from J, with 18 bases between. Germline V CDR1 and CDR2: DFQATT, SNEGSKA (reference sequence). The CDR3 length is 16 residues. In nucleotides, the CDR3 is TGCAGTGCTGGAACTTACGCCCAGGGGGCCAAAAACATTCAGTACTTC. Protein product: CSAGTYAQGAKNIQYF.

A few counts support this clonotype. The genes are TRBV11-2 and TRBJ2-1; 9 bases align to TRBD1. V was clipped by 3 bases and J by 11 bases; unmatched bases: 11. Germline values: CDR1 SGHAT, CDR2 FQNNGV. The length of the CDR3 is 15 residues. The CDR3 is CASSLRGTGSIQQFF. CDR3 bases: TGTGCCAGCAGCTTGCGCGGGACAGGGTCTATACAGCAGTTCTTC. The variable domain in full, with the rest retrieved from reference TRBV11-2 and TRBJ2-1, is EAGVAQSPRYKIIEKRQSVAFWCNPISGHATLYWYQQILGQGPKLLIQFQNNGVVDDSQLPKDRFSAERLKGVDSTLKIQPAKLEDSAVYLCASSLRGTGSIQQFFGPGTRLTVL.

The table lists this clonotype with a few counts. The V gene is TRBV25-1, the J gene TRBJ2-7, with D hard to call. V lost 8 bases and J 5 bases, leaving 10 bases between the germline ends. Per germline, CDR1 MGHDK and CDR2 SYGVNS. The CDR3 contains 11 residues. The CDR3 DNA reads TGTGCCAGCGGAGAATTCCACGAGCAGTACTTC. This codes for CASGEFHEQYF.

This clonotype was seen at least ten times. The CDR3 DNA sequence: TGTGCCAGCAGTTTAGAAACAGCAGCTAACTATGGCTACACCTTC. Its protein is CASSLETAANYGYTF. The chain links TRBV12-3 or TRBV12-4 to TRBJ1-2; D is ambiguous. The CDR3 contains 15 residues. The germline V and J ends were trimmed by 1 base and 0 bases, with 9 bases remaining between them.

This clonotype was observed many times. The chain carries TRBV28 and TRBJ1-6; the match to TRBD1 covers 9 bases. After removal of 2 bases from V and 9 bases from J, the junction contained 5 bases not matched to a gene. Germline CDR1 reads MDHEN; CDR2 reads SYDVKM. The CDR3 loop spans 15 amino acids. The CDR3: CASSLIGTGLSPLHF. The CDR3 DNA reads as TGTGCCAGCAGTTTAATCGGGACAGGGCTTTCACCCCTCCACTTT.

The sample holds a few counts of this clonotype. The genes are TRBV27 and TRBJ2-3; maybe TRBD2 (6 bases). V was cut by 8 bases and J by 2 bases, with 17 bases left in between. This CDR3 has 15 amino acids. CDR1 is MNHEY, CDR2 SMNVEV, per germline (reference sequence). DNA of the CDR3: TGTGCCAGCGGTATGGGGGGTCCTTACACAGATACGCAGTATTTT. This encodes CASGMGGPYTDTQYF.

V gene TRBV4-2 combines with J gene TRBJ2-4, with 8 bases aligning to TRBD1. The CDR3 extends over 14 amino acids. Losses at the gene ends were 0 bases for V and 5 bases for J; bases not matched to a gene: 0. Germline CDR1 LGHNA, CDR2 YNFKEQ. The CDR3 spells CASSQETGENIQYF. The CDR3 coding sequence is TGTGCCAGCAGCCAAGAGACAGGGGAAAACATTCAGTACTTC.